This TCR beta chain originates from a study of human thymus T cells. Thymus pieces cut out during corrective heart surgery were the tissue that was used. Clones were read by immunoSEQ multiplex PCR, and TCRdb kept only the in-frame ones, dropping some. The sample records around 70,000 clones, about 95% being singletons. Germline V gene lookup returns CDR1 MNHEY and CDR2 SMNVEV (reference sequence). CDR3 size: 15 residues. The V end lost 1 base, the J end lost 6 bases, and 16 bases lay between the germline ends. The specimen sequenced was thymus tissue. The clonotype was recovered from a girl less than two years old with a congenital heart defect but otherwise immunologically healthy. The chain has TRBV27 and TRBJ2-7, with D perhaps matching TRBD2 (6 bases). Here the CDR3 reads CASSLYSGGRGEQYF. The DNA for the CDR3 is TGTGCCAGCAGTTTATATTCTGGAGGGCGGGGCGAGCAGTACTTC.